One T cell receptor beta chain is described in this entry. The antigen is not known. The record originates from a study of cytomegalovirus exposure and HLA in healthy donors. As for the study in general: T cells numbering some 170 million yielded more than 95 million unique TCR beta sequences in an earlier analysis.

It was with 60 Vbeta and 13 Jbeta primers that the PCR ran. Per the study methods: As a later analysis found, there were 80 million or so unique TCR beta chains, of which around 10 million were shared. Assay: immunoSEQ multiplex PCR; the TCRdb copy retains only in-frame clones and omits some. The V and J calls and the clone size are those of that table, but D and trimming were determined from the DNA. The sample has more than 95,000 clones; the top ten hold 3.5%. Findings and limits, study-wide: Per a prior analysis, the majority of TCR beta V segments were productive roughly 87% or roughly 30% of the time. CMV serostatus stood as the only immune exposure information on hand.

V was clipped by 4 bases and J by 0 bases, with 12 bases between them. CDR1 KGHSH and CDR2 LQKENI come from the germline V gene. This CDR3 spans 15 amino acids. This TCR came from a middle-aged man in good health and CMV-seronegative. Source material: PBMCs. V gene TRBV18 combines with J gene TRBJ1-1; weak D call: TRBD1 (5 bases). The CDR3 coding sequence is TGTGCCAGCTCACAATCGACAGCCTTGAACACTGAAGCTTTCTTT. Translation gives CASSQSTALNTEAFF.